This TCR beta chain emerged from a study of blood T cell repertoires in COVID-19. Study at large: COVID-19 samples, acute and convalescent, were from the United States, Italy and Spain. In each case, the material was cDNA or gDNA derived from T cells, B-cell-depleted T cells, or PBMCs.

The CDR3 spans 14 residues. V was clipped by 3 bases and J by 0 bases; unmatched bases: 1. Germline lookup yields CDR1 SEHNR and CDR2 FQNEAQ (reference sequence). Original processing methods: Amplification from reference gene primers served as the basis for estimated nucleated cell counts. Here immunoSEQ multiplex PCR was the method, and the copy in TCRdb shows in-frame clones only, minus some. That table furnishes V, J and clone size, whereas the DNA furnished D and trimming. Of about 46,000 clones listed, over 80% are singletons. This chain links TRBV7-9 with TRBJ1-1; 7 nucleotides line up with TRBD1. The specimen sequenced was peripheral blood. The sequence derives from a man between 60 and 70 years old with active COVID-19. The CDR3 bases are TGTGCCAGCAGCTTGGGACAGTTGAACACTGAAGCTTTCTTT. Its protein product is CASSLGQLNTEAFF.